A selection of T cell receptor beta chains follows, all from one sample in a study of cytomegalovirus exposure and HLA in healthy donors. Assay used: immunoSEQ multiplex PCR; TCRdb lists only in-frame clones, some missing. The profile covers around 150,000 clones, with about 86% appearing a single time and approximately 8.5% taken by the ten largest. Input material: PBMCs. Every receptor here comes from a woman aged 18-29 years in good health and CMV-seropositive. Both conserved end residues are part of each CDR3. D genes are given only for firm matches. Clone size, where shown, is once, few, many, or a class for clones that have expanded.

v_gene: TRBV6-1
j_gene: TRBJ1-2
abundance: many
d_gene: TRBD1
CDR3nt: TGTGCCAGCAGTGAATCGACAGGGGTATATGATGGCTACACCTTC
CDR3aa: CASSESTGVYDGYTF

v_gene: TRBV7-8
j_gene: TRBJ2-5
abundance: .
d_gene: .
CDR3nt: TGTGCCAGCAGCTTAGGACAGCACCAAGAGACCCAGTACTTC
CDR3aa: CASSLGQHQETQYF

v_gene: TRBV7-9
j_gene: TRBJ2-1
abundance: .
d_gene: TRBD2
CDR3nt: TGTGCCAGCAGCCGGGGACTAGCGAGGAATGAGCAGTTCTTC
CDR3aa: CASSRGLARNEQFF

v_gene: TRBV5-1
j_gene: TRBJ2-1
abundance: once
d_gene: TRBD2
CDR3nt: TGCGCCAGCACTCCGGGACTATACTACAATGAGCAGTTCTTC
CDR3aa: CASTPGLYYNEQFF

v_gene: TRBV9
j_gene: TRBJ2-7
abundance: once
d_gene: TRBD1
CDR3nt: TGTGCCAGCAGCAATGGACAGGGGGCGTTCGAGCAGTACTTC
CDR3aa: CASSNGQGAFEQYF

v_gene: TRBV2
j_gene: TRBJ1-2
abundance: few
d_gene: TRBD1
CDR3nt: TGTGCCACCTTTCGGACAGGCGGACGGAATGGCTACACCTTC
CDR3aa: CATFRTGGRNGYTF

v_gene: TRBV7-8
j_gene: TRBJ2-1
abundance: .
d_gene: .
CDR3nt: TGTGCCAGCAGCTTAGTCGGAGGCTCCTACAATGAGCAGTTCTTC
CDR3aa: CASSLVGGSYNEQFF

v_gene: TRBV5-6
j_gene: TRBJ1-1
abundance: .
d_gene: .
CDR3nt: TGTGCCAGCAGCTGGTCAACTGCTCTAAACACTGAAGCTTTCTTT
CDR3aa: CASSWSTALNTEAFF

v_gene: TRBV2
j_gene: TRBJ1-1
abundance: .
d_gene: .
CDR3nt: TGTGCCAGCAGTGAAGACAGGATTCTTGAAGCTTTCTTT
CDR3aa: CASSEDRILEAFF

v_gene: TRBV7-9
j_gene: TRBJ2-5
abundance: .
d_gene: TRBD1
CDR3nt: TGTGCCAGCAGCCTCGGACAGGGGGACGAGACCCAGTACTTC
CDR3aa: CASSLGQGDETQYF

v_gene: TRBV7-3
j_gene: TRBJ1-6
abundance: few
d_gene: .
CDR3nt: TGTGCCAGCAGCTTCGACGGGAAGGGTTCACCCCTCCACTTT
CDR3aa: CASSFDGKGSPLHF

v_gene: TRBV15
j_gene: TRBJ1-2
abundance: .
d_gene: .
CDR3nt: TGTGCCACCAGCAGAGTGGGGGGAGGGGACTATGGCTACACCTTC
CDR3aa: CATSRVGGGDYGYTF

v_gene: TRBV7-8
j_gene: TRBJ2-7
abundance: .
d_gene: .
CDR3nt: TGTGCCAGCTGGGACTCCGCCTACGAGCAGTACTTC
CDR3aa: CASWDSAYEQYF

v_gene: TRBV7-3
j_gene: TRBJ1-5
abundance: .
d_gene: .
CDR3nt: TGTGCCAGCAGCCCAACAGGGCACAATCAGCCCCAGCATTTT
CDR3aa: CASSPTGHNQPQHF

v_gene: TRBV29-1
j_gene: TRBJ1-1
abundance: .
d_gene: TRBD1
CDR3nt: TGCAGCGTCGGGACAGGGGGCGCGGGCACTGAAGCTTTCTTT
CDR3aa: CSVGTGGAGTEAFF

v_gene: TRBV6-6
j_gene: TRBJ2-3
abundance: few
d_gene: .
CDR3nt: TGTGCCAGCACCCCAGGTAGCGTAAGCACAGATACGCAGTATTTT
CDR3aa: CASTPGSVSTDTQYF

v_gene: TRBV15
j_gene: TRBJ2-5
abundance: .
d_gene: TRBD2
CDR3nt: TGTGCCACCAGCTACGGGGGGGAGTCCGAGACCCAGTACTTC
CDR3aa: CATSYGGESETQYF

v_gene: TRBV19
j_gene: TRBJ1-2
abundance: .
d_gene: TRBD1
CDR3nt: TGTGCCAGTGCGACAGGGCCGGGTAACTATGGCTACACCTTC
CDR3aa: CASATGPGNYGYTF

v_gene: TRBV7-2
j_gene: TRBJ1-5
abundance: .
d_gene: .
CDR3nt: TGTGCCAGCAGCTGGGGAGGGCGGCAGCCCCAGCATTTT
CDR3aa: CASSWGGRQPQHF

v_gene: TRBV5-1
j_gene: TRBJ1-2
abundance: .
d_gene: .
CDR3nt: TGCGCCAGCAGCTGGGACACTAACTATGGCTACACCTTC
CDR3aa: CASSWDTNYGYTF

v_gene: TRBV27
j_gene: TRBJ2-7
abundance: .
d_gene: .
CDR3nt: TGTGCCAGCAGTCTAAGGGGGGGTGGTTCCTACGAGCAGTACTTC
CDR3aa: CASSLRGGGSYEQYF

v_gene: TRBV18
j_gene: TRBJ1-2
abundance: .
d_gene: TRBD1
CDR3nt: TGTGCCAGCTCACCCAACAGGGGACCGGATGGCTACACCTTC
CDR3aa: CASSPNRGPDGYTF

v_gene: TRBV7-3
j_gene: TRBJ1-2
abundance: .
d_gene: .
CDR3nt: TGTGCCAGCAGCTTAACGAAGGTGGGGCACTATGGCTACACCTTC
CDR3aa: CASSLTKVGHYGYTF

v_gene: TRBV7-9
j_gene: TRBJ1-1
abundance: .
d_gene: .
CDR3nt: TGTGCCAGCAGCTTCACTATACAGGGCACTGAAGCTTTCTTT
CDR3aa: CASSFTIQGTEAFF

v_gene: TRBV10-3
j_gene: TRBJ1-5
abundance: .
d_gene: .
CDR3nt: TGTGCCATCAGTGAGTCGAAGGCAGGGGATCGGCAGCCCCAGCATTTT
CDR3aa: CAISESKAGDRQPQHF

v_gene: TRBV6-1
j_gene: TRBJ1-5
abundance: few
d_gene: .
CDR3nt: TGTGCCAGCAGTGAGAGACGGGGCAATCAGCCCCAGCATTTT
CDR3aa: CASSERRGNQPQHF

v_gene: TRBV14
j_gene: TRBJ2-1
abundance: .
d_gene: TRBD2
CDR3nt: TGTGCCAGCAGCCAAGCTAGCGGGAGGCCCTACAATGAGCAGTTCTTC
CDR3aa: CASSQASGRPYNEQFF

v_gene: TRBV7-2
j_gene: TRBJ2-1
abundance: .
d_gene: .
CDR3nt: TGTGCCAGCAGCTTAGAATTCGCGGGGCCCCTTTACAATGAGCAGTTCTTC
CDR3aa: CASSLEFAGPLYNEQFF

v_gene: TRBV27
j_gene: TRBJ2-3
abundance: .
d_gene: TRBD2
CDR3nt: TGTGCCAGCAGTTCCCGAGCGGGATCTGCAGATACGCAGTATTTT
CDR3aa: CASSSRAGSADTQYF

v_gene: TRBV14
j_gene: TRBJ1-6
abundance: .
d_gene: .
CDR3nt: TGTGCCAGCAGCCAAAACAGGGCAGGGAATTCACCCCTCCACTTT
CDR3aa: CASSQNRAGNSPLHF

v_gene: TRBV10-3
j_gene: TRBJ1-4
abundance: .
d_gene: TRBD1
CDR3nt: TGTGCCATCAGTGAGTCGACAGGGGGTGGTGAAAAACTGTTTTTT
CDR3aa: CAISESTGGGEKLFF

v_gene: TRBV5-6
j_gene: TRBJ2-3
abundance: .
d_gene: TRBD2
CDR3nt: TGTGCCAGCAGCTTGGGACTAGCGGGGGCGGGGACGCAGTATTTT
CDR3aa: CASSLGLAGAGTQYF

v_gene: TRBV14
j_gene: TRBJ2-1
abundance: .
d_gene: TRBD1
CDR3nt: TGTGCCAGCAGCCAGGACAGGGACAATGAGCAGTTCTTC
CDR3aa: CASSQDRDNEQFF

v_gene: TRBV7-3
j_gene: TRBJ2-1
abundance: once
d_gene: TRBD1
CDR3nt: TGTGCCAGCAGTTTAGGGGGCGCGGGCTCCTACAATGAGCAGTTCTTC
CDR3aa: CASSLGGAGSYNEQFF

v_gene: TRBV5-1
j_gene: TRBJ1-1
abundance: .
d_gene: TRBD1
CDR3nt: TGCGCCAGCAGCGTACAGGGGGAGGGAACTGAAGCTTTCTTT
CDR3aa: CASSVQGEGTEAFF

v_gene: TRBV6-5
j_gene: TRBJ2-1
abundance: .
d_gene: TRBD2
CDR3nt: TGTGCCTCTCGGGGAGCTAGCGGGAATGTTCAGCAGTTCTTC
CDR3aa: CASRGASGNVQQFF

v_gene: TRBV19
j_gene: TRBJ2-3
abundance: few
d_gene: .
CDR3nt: TGTGCCACAGAACGGGCAGATACGCAGTATTTT
CDR3aa: CATERADTQYF

v_gene: TRBV5-1
j_gene: TRBJ2-5
abundance: .
d_gene: .
CDR3nt: TGCGCCAGCAGCTTGGATCTCGGACAGGGAGGGCAAGAGACCCAGTACTTC
CDR3aa: CASSLDLGQGGQETQYF

v_gene: TRBV18
j_gene: TRBJ1-3
abundance: once
d_gene: TRBD1
CDR3nt: TGTGCCAGCTCACCGAGGGCAGGGGGCCCTGGAAACACCATATATTTT
CDR3aa: CASSPRAGGPGNTIYF

v_gene: TRBV11-3
j_gene: TRBJ1-1
abundance: .
d_gene: .
CDR3nt: TGTGCCAGCAGCGCAGGGGAAACTGAAGCTTTCTTT
CDR3aa: CASSAGETEAFF